Here is one T cell receptor (beta chain) with its context. Its antigen is unidentified. The repertoire was sequenced with immunoSEQ multiplex PCR; TCRdb's copy has only in-frame clones and lacks some. Of tens of thousands of clones in the sample, about three quarters were seen once. These data originate in a study of T cells after posttransplantation cyclophosphamide. Regarding the study as a whole: After PTCy, TRB diversity resembled that of CNI/methotrexate controls. Donor CD8+ memory clones often dominated recipient blood repertoires at later times.

Busulfan-fludarabine conditioning, marrow transplant, and cyclophosphamide on days +3 and +4 were administered. The V segment lost 6 bases and the J segment 2 bases; nucleotides outside the gene matches: 4. Germline V gives CDR1 KGHSY, CDR2 FQNENV. This CDR3 comprises 15 residues. This rearrangement joins TRBV16 to TRBJ1-6, with 7 bases matching TRBD1. The source material was CD4+ T cells sorted from blood, sampled roughly 1,900 days after a stem cell transplant with posttransplant cyclophosphamide. The sequence derives from a female patient in her thirties or forties who received an allogeneic stem cell transplant from a related donor, was CMV-positive, and had no GVHD. The T cells may come from the graft donor. CDR3 DNA: TGTGCCAGCAGTCCGGACAGGACCTATAATTCACCCCTCCACTTT. Its protein is CASSPDRTYNSPLHF.